This T cell receptor beta chain was found in a study of control samples from healthy donors and cancer patients. Method: immunoSEQ multiplex PCR; TCRdb's copy keeps in-frame clones and lacks some. Counted here are 70,000 to 75,000 clones, about nine tenths occurring once; the ten biggest clones make up over 15%. Sequenced input: PBMCs. This TCR was sampled from a man in his 60s with lung cancer.

The DNA for the CDR3 is TGTGCCAGCTCTAAGGCCGGGGAGCTGTTTTTT. Amino acid sequence: CASSKAGELFF. The genes are TRBV7-9 and TRBJ2-2; the D is unclear. Germline values: CDR1 SEHNR, CDR2 FQNEAQ (reference sequence). CDR3 length: 11 amino acids. Trimming pared 8 bases from V and 6 bases from J, leaving 7 bases between.